The rows below give T cell receptor beta chains drawn from one sample of a study of T cell responses to AZD1222 COVID-19 vaccine. Profiled with immunoSEQ multiplex PCR; TCRdb holds only in-frame clones, not every one. The sample comprises around 160,000 clones, approximately 78% of which are singletons, and about 4% rests with the top ten. The sequences come from peripheral blood, collected on day 0 of MenACWY control vaccination. Receptor source: an adult in good health. The CDR3 runs from the conserved cysteine through the conserved F or W. D genes are given only for firm matches. Clone sizes are given selectively: once, few, many, or a class where the clone is expanded.

clone_size: -
d_call: -
v_call: TRBV28
j_call: TRBJ1-5
cdr3_aa: CASSFIGTKSNQPQHF
cdr3_nt: TGTGCCAGCAGTTTTATCGGGACAAAGAGCAATCAGCCCCAGCATTTT

clone_size: -
d_call: -
v_call: TRBV6-5
j_call: TRBJ2-5
cdr3_aa: CASCRGPGKETQYF
cdr3_nt: TGTGCCAGCTGTCGGGGTCCGGGTAAGGAGACCCAGTACTTC

clone_size: few
d_call: -
v_call: TRBV5-1
j_call: TRBJ2-1
cdr3_aa: CASSLGLPGHNEQFF
cdr3_nt: TGCGCCAGCAGCTTGGGACTACCGGGGCACAATGAGCAGTTCTTC

clone_size: -
d_call: TRBD1
v_call: TRBV5-1
j_call: TRBJ1-1
cdr3_aa: CASSFEGANKAFF
cdr3_nt: TGCGCCAGCAGCTTTGAGGGGGCAAATAAAGCTTTCTTT

clone_size: -
d_call: -
v_call: TRBV13
j_call: TRBJ1-4
cdr3_aa: CASSLGAGEGEKLFF
cdr3_nt: TGTGCCAGCAGCTTAGGGGCAGGGGAGGGTGAAAAACTGTTTTTT

clone_size: -
d_call: -
v_call: TRBV7-9
j_call: TRBJ1-5
cdr3_aa: CASSLDDQPQHF
cdr3_nt: TGTGCCAGCAGCTTAGACGATCAGCCCCAGCATTTT

clone_size: -
d_call: -
v_call: TRBV3-1/TRBV3-2
j_call: TRBJ1-3
cdr3_aa: CASSQDPGGVGNTIYF
cdr3_nt: TGTGCCAGCAGCCAAGACCCGGGGGGGGTTGGAAACACCATATATTTT

clone_size: -
d_call: -
v_call: TRBV5-6
j_call: TRBJ1-5
cdr3_aa: CASSAGDQPQHF
cdr3_nt: TGTGCCAGCAGCGCAGGGGATCAGCCCCAGCATTTT

clone_size: -
d_call: -
v_call: TRBV6-5
j_call: TRBJ1-2
cdr3_aa: CASSYSSPGYGYTF
cdr3_nt: TGTGCCAGCAGTTACTCCAGCCCTGGCTATGGCTACACCTTC

clone_size: -
d_call: -
v_call: TRBV7-9
j_call: TRBJ1-4
cdr3_aa: CASSPTGTGNEKLFF
cdr3_nt: TGTGCCAGCAGCCCGACCGGGACGGGAAATGAAAAACTGTTTTTT

clone_size: -
d_call: TRBD1
v_call: TRBV28
j_call: TRBJ1-1
cdr3_aa: CASSLWGRGQSGWAFF
cdr3_nt: TGTGCCAGCAGTTTATGGGGAAGGGGACAGTCCGGGTGGGCTTTCTTT

clone_size: -
d_call: TRBD2
v_call: TRBV5-1
j_call: TRBJ2-5
cdr3_aa: CASSPVGGNIETQYF
cdr3_nt: TGCGCCAGCAGCCCGGTCGGGGGGAATATTGAGACCCAGTACTTC

clone_size: -
d_call: TRBD1
v_call: TRBV4-1
j_call: TRBJ1-4
cdr3_aa: CASSSTGGHEKLFF
cdr3_nt: TGCGCCAGCAGCTCGACAGGGGGCCATGAAAAACTGTTTTTT

clone_size: -
d_call: -
v_call: TRBV3-1/TRBV3-2
j_call: TRBJ1-1
cdr3_aa: CASSQDLRHEAFF
cdr3_nt: TGTGCCAGCAGCCAAGATCTAAGACATGAAGCTTTCTTT

clone_size: few
d_call: -
v_call: TRBV12-3/TRBV12-4
j_call: TRBJ1-2
cdr3_aa: CASSPSGGYTF
cdr3_nt: TGTGCCAGCAGTCCTTCGGGAGGCTACACCTTC

clone_size: -
d_call: TRBD1
v_call: TRBV30
j_call: TRBJ2-5
cdr3_aa: CAWTPGGQETQYF
cdr3_nt: TGTGCCTGGACCCCAGGGGGTCAAGAGACCCAGTACTTC

clone_size: -
d_call: TRBD1
v_call: TRBV5-5
j_call: TRBJ1-6
cdr3_aa: CASSLVGVGTGNNSPLHF
cdr3_nt: TGTGCCAGCAGCTTGGTCGGTGTGGGGACAGGGAATAATTCACCCCTCCACTTT

clone_size: -
d_call: -
v_call: TRBV6-5
j_call: TRBJ1-2
cdr3_aa: CASRRAGYGYTF
cdr3_nt: TGTGCCAGCAGGAGAGCTGGCTATGGCTACACCTTC

clone_size: -
d_call: -
v_call: TRBV5-4
j_call: TRBJ1-2
cdr3_aa: CASRRGLPSNYGYTF
cdr3_nt: TGTGCCAGCAGACGGGGACTCCCCTCTAACTATGGCTACACCTTC

clone_size: -
d_call: -
v_call: TRBV4-2
j_call: TRBJ1-3
cdr3_aa: CASSQDEQGLTIYF
cdr3_nt: TGTGCCAGCAGCCAAGATGAGCAGGGCCTTACCATATATTTT

clone_size: -
d_call: TRBD1
v_call: TRBV7-3
j_call: TRBJ1-1
cdr3_aa: CASSLSQGGITEAFF
cdr3_nt: TGTGCCAGCAGCTTAAGCCAGGGGGGAATCACTGAAGCTTTCTTT

clone_size: -
d_call: TRBD1
v_call: TRBV6-1
j_call: TRBJ1-5
cdr3_aa: CASSDRDRETPQHF
cdr3_nt: TGTGCCAGCAGTGACCGGGACAGGGAGACGCCCCAGCATTTT